What follows are 12 T cell receptor beta chains derived from one specimen sequenced in a study of blood T cell repertoires in COVID-19. Sequencing used immunoSEQ multiplex PCR; TCRdb keeps in-frame clones, though not all of them. The data show approximately 12,000 clones, 73% seen once. Sequencing used peripheral blood. The origin of the receptors is a human donor in a cohort sampled during active COVID-19.

In this sample, this clone turned up a few times. The V and J genes are TRBV5-1 and TRBJ2-2; no clear D gene. Germline V gives CDR1 SGHRS, CDR2 YFSETQ. Deletions cut 2 bases from V and 2 bases from J, with 13 bases between. This CDR3 spans 16 amino acids. CDR3 in amino acids: CASSLTGRPNTGELFF. For the CDR3, the DNA is TGCGCCAGCAGCTTAACTGGCAGGCCTAACACCGGGGAGCTGTTTTTT.

The chain is built from TRBV20-1 and TRBJ1-6, with D possibly TRBD1 on 5 matching bases. Looked up from germline, CDR1 is DFQATT and CDR2 is SNEGSKA (reference sequence). Trimming took 3 bases from V and 9 from J, leaving 9 bases between them. This CDR3 comprises 12 residues. The CDR3 spells CSASRGISPLHF. In DNA, the CDR3 is TGCAGTGCTAGTCGGGGGATTTCACCCCTCCACTTT.

The chain joins TRBV5-1 to TRBJ1-2; D unclear. Trimming pared 5 bases from V and 2 bases from J, leaving 13 bases between. This CDR3 is built from 14 residues. Germline V gene sequence: CDR1 SGHRS, CDR2 YFSETQ. CDR3 sequence (DNA): TGCGCCAGCAGTTCCTGGCTCTTAAACTATGGCTACACCTTC. Translation gives CASSSWLLNYGYTF. The whole variable domain, filled in from reference TRBV5-1 and TRBJ1-2, reads KAGVTQTPRYLIKTRGQQVTLSCSPISGHRSVSWYQQTPGQGLQFLFEYFSETQRNKGNFPGRFSGRQFSNSRSEMNVSTLELGDSALYLCASSSWLLNYGYTFGSGTRLTVV.

The rearrangement joins TRBV4-1 to TRBJ2-7; D is unresolved. The CDR3 extends over 13 amino acids. CDR1 is MGHRA, CDR2 YSYEKL, per germline. Trimming took 0 bases from V and 1 from J, leaving 4 bases between them. The CDR3 protein is CASSQDSSYEQYF. CDR3 nucleotide sequence: TGCGCCAGCAGCCAAGATAGTTCCTACGAGCAGTACTTC.

This clone was recorded a few times. The chain is built from TRBV2 and TRBJ2-7; D not resolved. CDR3 length: 11 amino acids. Trimming removed 6 bases at V and 3 bases at J, with 6 bases between. Germline lookup yields CDR1 SNHLY and CDR2 FYNNEI. CDR3 DNA sequence: TGTGCCAGCAGCCCAATCTACGAGCAGTACTTC. It encodes CASSPIYEQYF.

The rearrangement uses TRBV20-1 and TRBJ2-7; 8 nucleotides align to TRBD1. The V and J ends lost 3 bases and 5 bases, in that order; junction bases with no gene match: 9. This CDR3 is built from 14 residues. Germline-derived CDR1 and CDR2 are DFQATT and SNEGSKA (reference sequence). The CDR3 here is CSASTGNRGNEQYF. The CDR3 DNA reads as TGCAGTGCTAGTACGGGTAACAGGGGGAACGAGCAGTACTTC.

This clone was counted once. This sequence joins TRBV19 and TRBJ2-3, with D possibly TRBD2 on 6 matching bases. CDR1 LNHDA and CDR2 SQIVND come from the germline V gene (reference sequence). The CDR3 totals 13 residues. DNA for the CDR3: TGTGTGACTCGGCGGGATCCCACAGATACGCAGTATTTT. Translated, it gives CVTRRDPTDTQYF. The variable domain in full, completed from reference TRBV19 and TRBJ2-3, reads DGGITQSPKYLFRKEGQNVTLSCEQNLNHDAMYWYRQDPGQGLRLIYYSQIVNDFQKGDIAEGYSVSREKKESFPLTVTSAQKNPTAFYLCVTRRDPTDTQYFGPGTRLTVL.

The rearrangement uses TRBV4-1 and TRBJ2-7; 12 positions match TRBD1. Germline V CDR1 and CDR2: MGHRA, YSYEKL. J gave up 6 bases and V 1 base, and 10 bases lay outside the gene matches. The CDR3 has 17 amino acids. CDR3 region: CASSQVAGGTGGGEQYF. The CDR3 DNA follows: TGCGCCAGCAGCCAAGTGGCTGGCGGGACAGGGGGCGGCGAGCAGTACTTC.

The chain links TRBV27 to TRBJ2-3, with 7 bases aligning to TRBD2. CDR3 length: 16 amino acids. The germline CDR1 and CDR2 sequences are MNHEY and SMNVEV (reference sequence). Unmatched junction bases numbered 12, after V lost 6 bases and J lost 3 bases. The CDR3 is CASRSLLGRATDTQYF. CDR3 in DNA: TGTGCCAGCAGGTCCCTCTTGGGGAGGGCGACAGATACGCAGTATTTT.

This clone was seen a handful of times. V is TRBV5-1 and J is TRBJ2-1; TRBD2 matches at 8 bases. CDR3 length equals 17 residues. Germline loops: CDR1 SGHRS, CDR2 YFSETQ. Trimming took 4 bases from V and 3 from J; bases not matched to a gene: 12. CDR3 sequence: CASSANPSGGVYNEQFF. In DNA, the CDR3 is TGCGCCAGCAGCGCCAACCCCTCGGGGGGGGTCTACAATGAGCAGTTCTTC.

This clone occurred a few times. The genes are TRBV19 and TRBJ1-5; maybe TRBD1 (5 bases). CDR3 length equals 13 residues. CDR1 and CDR2 from the germline V gene are LNHDA and SQIVND (reference sequence). The ends were cut back, 3 bases at V and 3 bases at J, with 6 bases in the middle. CDR3 amino acids: CASSIRDNQPQHF. The CDR3 DNA reads TGTGCCAGTAGTATCAGGGACAATCAGCCCCAGCATTTT.

The chain recombines TRBV9 with TRBJ2-2; D remains ambiguous. V gave up 1 base and J gave up 4 bases, with 5 bases separating them. The CDR3 totals 13 residues. Germline CDR1 and CDR2: SGDLS and YYNGEE. CDR3 bases: TGTGCCAGCAGCGTATCGGGCACCGGGGAGCTGTTTTTT. This codes for CASSVSGTGELFF. The full variable domain, its missing parts supplied by reference TRBV9 and TRBJ2-2, is DSGVTQTPKHLITATGQRVTLRCSPRSGDLSVYWYQQSLDQGLQFLIQYYNGEERAKGNILERFSAQQFPDLHSELNLSSLELGDSALYFCASSVSGTGELFFGEGSRLTVL.